This T cell receptor beta chain was profiled in a study of patients and donors after allogeneic stem cell transplantation. TCRdb ran MiXCR on the RT-PCR reads and lists one entry per CDR3 protein. Of approximately 20,000 distinct CDR3 sequences in the sample, roughly 4.5% were seen once. The CDR3 has 16 residues. This clonotype was obtained from a human donor who was either an allogeneic HSCT recipient or a stem cell or donor lymphocyte infusion donor (not recorded which). It is not recorded whose cells these are; they may come from a transplant donor. Sample: blood, either unsorted or a sorted T cell fraction (not recorded which). The gene calls are TRBV21-1 and TRBJ2-7; the table calls TRBD1, which could not be checked here. TRBV21-1 is tagged as a pseudogene. In DNA form, the CDR3 reads TGTGCCAGCAGCAAAGCGCGACAGGTCCGTTCCTACGAGCAGTACTTC. It translates to CASSKARQVRSYEQYF.